The 3 T cell receptor beta chains presented below share a single source sample, sequenced in a study of T-cell reconstitution after alpha-beta-depleted transplantation in children. Unique molecular identifiers were incorporated when the TCRbeta library was constructed. One entry per CDR3 protein results from TCRdb running MiXCR on the PCR reads. The sample consists of about 540,000 distinct CDR3 sequences, approximately 20% of them appearing once. The sample consisted of PBMCs from the stem cell graft donor, taken from the stem cell graft. These receptors all come from a human donor who donated a stem cell graft to a child with acute lymphoblastic leukemia.

The chain employs TRBV13 and TRBJ2-7; D possibly matches TRBD1 or TRBD2 (6 bases each). Trimming took 5 bases from V and 5 from J, leaving 19 bases between them. The CDR3 runs 15 residues. CDR1 is PRHDT, CDR2 FYEKMQ, per germline (reference sequence). CDR3 region: CASSLEGGVNNEQYF. CDR3 sequence (DNA): TGTGCCAGCAGCCTAGAGGGGGGAGTAAACAACGAGCAGTACTTC.

This clonotype was observed once. At one boundary the junction diverges from the germline segment, which might be a read error. V and J are TRBV20-1 and TRBJ2-5; 9 bases agree with TRBD2. Germline V gene data show CDR1 as DFQATT and CDR2 as SNEGSKA (reference sequence). CDR3 length: 16 residues. CDR3 coding DNA: TGCTGTGCTGAGGGGGTAGCGGGAGTAATCCAAGAGACCCAGTACTTC. It encodes CCAEGVAGVIQETQYF.

This clonotype was recorded at least ten times. The chain recombines TRBV5-1 with TRBJ2-7, with 11 bases matching TRBD1. This CDR3 comprises 14 residues. CDR1 is SGHRS and CDR2 is YFSETQ in the germline V gene. The junction had 3 bases not matched to a gene; V was cut back by 4 bases and J by 3 bases. The CDR3 here is CASSKGTGGYEQYF. The CDR3 DNA sequence: TGCGCCAGCAGCAAAGGGACAGGGGGCTACGAGCAGTACTTC.